Listed below are T cell receptor beta chains from one sample, sequenced in a study of T cell repertoires in cytomegalovirus infection. One entry per CDR3 protein, called by TCRdb with MiXCR from the reads. The sample shows about 530,000 distinct CDR3 sequences, about 25% of them seen only once. The sequencing input was PBMCs. The receptors come from a human donor in good health (CMV status not recorded). Some clones in this sample may be carry-over from other donors' samples. The CDR3 runs from the conserved cysteine through the conserved F or W. A D gene is named only where the DNA matches it firmly. Some rows have no size entry. The others give once, few or many, or a class for an expanded clone.

j_call d_call clone_size v_call cdr3_nt cdr3_aa
TRBJ2-3 TRBD1 few TRBV29-1 TGCAGCGTTTTGGTACAGGGGGCCACAGATACGCAGTATTTT CSVLVQGATDTQYF
TRBJ1-1 NA many TRBV7-8 TGTGCCAGCAGCTTTGCAGGGTTTTACGCTGAAGCTTTCTTT CASSFAGFYAEAFF
TRBJ2-7 TRBD2 NA TRBV7-2 TGTGCCAGCAGCTTAGGACTAGCGGGAGTTTCTCACGAGCAGTACTTC CASSLGLAGVSHEQYF
TRBJ2-3 NA NA TRBV19 TGTGCCAGCGCAACAGGGTTTCGCACAGATACGCAGTATTTT CASATGFRTDTQYF
TRBJ2-5 NA NA TRBV20-1 TGCAGTGCTGGGGGGGGAGGGGGAAGGCCCCAGTACTTC CSAGGGGGRPQYF
TRBJ2-5 TRBD1 NA TRBV6-8 TGTGCCAGCAGTTACCTTCAGGGGACAGGGCTTGAGACCCAGTACTTC CASSYLQGTGLETQYF
TRBJ2-1 TRBD1 many TRBV7-2 TGTGCCAGCAGTTTAGGGGGACAGGGGAATGAGCAGTTCTTC CASSLGGQGNEQFF
TRBJ2-5 NA NA TRBV5-1 TGCGCCAGCAGCCCCAACACAGGGCAAGAGACCCAGTACTTC CASSPNTGQETQYF
TRBJ2-7 TRBD2 many TRBV7-2 TGTGCCAGCAGCCCGGGACTAGCGGGAGGGCTTCCCCTCGAGCAGTACTTC CASSPGLAGGLPLEQYF
TRBJ2-7 NA many TRBV7-2 TGTGCCAGCAGCCCCCCCCCCAGTCGGGGAAGCGCCTACGAGCAGTACTTC CASSPPPSRGSAYEQYF
TRBJ1-5 NA NA TRBV6-2/TRBV6-3 TGTGCCAGCAGTCCGTCCCCAAGGGAGCCCCAGCATTTT CASSPSPREPQHF
TRBJ2-3 NA many TRBV7-2 TGTGCCAGCAGCTTATCCGTCCTTAGCACAGATACGCAGTATTTT CASSLSVLSTDTQYF
TRBJ2-2 TRBD2 many TRBV7-2 TGTGCCAGCAGCTCCGCTAGCGGGACCAACACCGGGGAGCTGTTTTTT CASSSASGTNTGELFF
TRBJ2-5 TRBD2 NA TRBV11-3 TGTGCCAGCAGCTTAGGACTAGCGGGAGAAGCGGAGACCCAGTACTTC CASSLGLAGEAETQYF
TRBJ2-1 TRBD2 few TRBV7-9 TGTGCCAGCAGCCCGAGGATAGGACTAGCGCAGAATGAGCAGTTCTTC CASSPRIGLAQNEQFF